The 19 T cell receptor beta chains reported below all come from one sample, sequenced in a study of blood T cell repertoires in COVID-19. Sequencing used immunoSEQ multiplex PCR; TCRdb keeps in-frame clones, though not all of them. There are approximately 97,000 clones in the sample; 81% occur only once, and about 4.1% lies in the top ten. Sequenced: peripheral blood. These receptor sequences come from a man aged 55 to 70 with acute or convalescent COVID-19.

This rearrangement joins TRBV4-3 to TRBJ2-1, with 8 bases fitting TRBD2. CDR1 is LGHNA, CDR2 YSLEER, per germline. The V and J ends lost 0 bases and 8 bases, in that order; junction bases with no gene match: 12. This CDR3 has 17 residues. The CDR3 coding sequence is TGCGCCAGCAGCCAAGACCCCGGCGGGGGGATCCTTGATGAGCAGTTCTTC. Translating gives CASSQDPGGGILDEQFF.

The V and J genes are TRBV6-6 and TRBJ1-6; 11 bases align to TRBD1. CDR1 is MNHNY, CDR2 SVGAGI, per germline (reference sequence). V was pared by 5 bases and J by 5 bases, with 5 bases of the junction left unmatched. This CDR3 spans 16 amino acids. CDR3 amino acids: CASSQRTGGNNSPLHF. CDR3 DNA: TGTGCCAGCAGTCAGAGGACAGGGGGCAATAATTCACCCCTCCACTTT.

J is TRBJ1-5 and V is TRBV7-2; D is unresolved. The CDR3 length is 16 residues. Looked up from germline, CDR1 is SGHTA and CDR2 is FQGNSA. V lost 0 bases and J 4 bases, leaving 13 bases between the germline ends. CDR3 amino acids: CASSLASSGFNQPQHF. The CDR3, as DNA: TGTGCCAGCAGCTTAGCTTCGTCAGGTTTTAATCAGCCCCAGCATTTT.

The chain employs TRBV28 and TRBJ2-7; no clear D gene. This CDR3 has 13 amino acids. Germline assignment: CDR1 MDHEN and CDR2 SYDVKM. Trimming took off 1 base at V and 3 bases at J, with 7 bases between the two ends. This CDR3 is CASSLSSYYEQYF. The CDR3 region has the DNA TGTGCCAGCAGTTTATCGTCCTACTACGAGCAGTACTTC.

The rearrangement links TRBV4-1 to TRBJ1-2, with 7 bases that match TRBD1. The CDR3 is 15 residues long. The germline V gene has CDR1 MGHRA and CDR2 YSYEKL. The junction had 9 bases not matched to a gene; V was cut back by 3 bases and J by 5 bases. The CDR3 DNA reads TGCGCCAGCAGCCAGTTACCGGGACAGACATATGGCTACACCTTC. Translated, it gives CASSQLPGQTYGYTF.

This rearrangement joins TRBV19 to TRBJ1-1, with 7 bases identical to TRBD1. J was trimmed by 2 bases and V by 6 bases; bases with no gene match: 12. Germline CDR1 LNHDA, CDR2 SQIVND (reference sequence). The CDR3 extends over 16 amino acids. Written as DNA, the CDR3 is TGTGCCAGTAGACCCGACAGGGCGGGGACCAACACTGAAGCTTTCTTT. It yields the protein CASRPDRAGTNTEAFF. Full variable domain (outside the CDR3, taken from reference TRBV19 and TRBJ1-1): DGGITQSPKYLFRKEGQNVTLSCEQNLNHDAMYWYRQDPGQGLRLIYYSQIVNDFQKGDIAEGYSVSREKKESFPLTVTSAQKNPTAFYLCASRPDRAGTNTEAFFGQGTRLTVV.

V and J are TRBV20-1 and TRBJ2-7; the D is unclear. Germline-derived CDR1 and CDR2 are DFQATT and SNEGSKA (reference sequence). V was pared by 0 bases and J by 6 bases, with 6 bases between. The CDR3 totals 11 residues. CDR3: CSARDQAEQYF. The CDR3 nucleotides are TGCAGTGCTAGAGATCAGGCCGAGCAGTACTTC.

The gene calls are TRBV4-1 and TRBJ1-5; no reliable D call. Trimming stripped 4 bases from V and 9 bases from J, with 19 bases between. Germline lookup yields CDR1 MGHRA and CDR2 YSYEKL. This CDR3 region has 15 residues. CDR3 nucleotide sequence: TGCGCCAGCAGCCCCCAACATGAAACTACCGGGCCCCAGCATTTT. Translated: CASSPQHETTGPQHF.

The chain carries TRBV6-1 and TRBJ2-7, with D maybe TRBD2 (6 bases). The V end was cut by 0 bases, the J end by 7 bases, with 19 bases between. This CDR3 has 16 residues. Germline V gene data show CDR1 as MNHNS and CDR2 as SASEGT. The CDR3 nucleotides read TGTGCCAGCAGTGAAGCGCAAGGCGGGGCGGCTGGGGAGCAGTACTTC. Amino acid sequence: CASSEAQGGAAGEQYF.

V usage is TRBV19 and J usage is TRBJ1-6; D remains unclear. The CDR3 spans 15 residues. Trimming stripped 5 bases from V and 4 bases from J, with 12 bases between. Germline V gives CDR1 LNHDA, CDR2 SQIVND (reference sequence). The DNA for the CDR3 is TGTGCCAGTAGTGAGGTCAGGACTTATAATTCACCCCTCCACTTT. Translated, it gives CASSEVRTYNSPLHF.

The rearrangement links TRBV6-6 to TRBJ2-1; 7 bases match TRBD1. The V segment lost 6 bases and the J segment 4 bases; nucleotides outside the gene matches: 12. CDR3 length: 16 residues. Germline V gene data show CDR1 as MNHNY and CDR2 as SVGAGI (reference sequence). The CDR3 sequence is CASRGQSGRLYNEQFF. DNA of the CDR3: TGTGCCAGCAGGGGACAGTCCGGCCGTTTATACAATGAGCAGTTCTTC.

V is TRBV7-2 and J is TRBJ2-3; 9 bases line up with TRBD1. The CDR3 is 15 residues long. Germline V gene lookup returns CDR1 SGHTA and CDR2 FQGNSA. V lost 3 bases to trimming and J lost 5 bases; unmatched junction nucleotides: 6. Here the CDR3 reads CASSLRQGGEDTQYF. Here the CDR3 DNA reads TGTGCCAGCAGCTTGAGACAGGGGGGAGAAGATACGCAGTATTTT.

The chain uses TRBV11-3 and TRBJ2-5, with 10 bases lining up with TRBD2. V was pared by 1 base and J by 4 bases, with 6 bases of the junction left unmatched. The CDR3 consists of 16 residues. Looked up from germline, CDR1 is SGHNT and CDR2 is YENEEA. The CDR3 DNA follows: TGTGCCAGCAGCTTAGGGCTAGCGGGGGTCGGAGAGACCCAGTACTTC. Its protein product is CASSLGLAGVGETQYF.

This clone was detected once. The rearrangement joins TRBV5-1 to TRBJ1-6, with TRBD1 as a possible D gene (5 bases). CDR1 SGHRS and CDR2 YFSETQ come from the germline V gene. The CDR3 runs 16 residues. Trimming removed 5 bases from V and 0 bases from J, with 12 bases in between. The CDR3 protein is CASRPDMSSYNSPLHF. The CDR3 nucleotides read TGCGCCAGCAGACCGGACATGAGCTCCTATAATTCACCCCTCCACTTT. The variable domain in full, completed from reference TRBV5-1 and TRBJ1-6, reads KAGVTQTPRYLIKTRGQQVTLSCSPISGHRSVSWYQQTPGQGLQFLFEYFSETQRNKGNFPGRFSGRQFSNSRSEMNVSTLELGDSALYLCASRPDMSSYNSPLHFGNGTRLTVT.

This sequence joins TRBV21-1 and TRBJ1-3. TRBV21-1 counts as a pseudogene. The CDR3 consists of 16 residues. The CDR3 sequence is CASSKARGSGGNTIYF. For the CDR3, the DNA is TGTGCCAGCAGCAAAGCGCGGGGTTCGGGTGGAAACACCATATATTTT.

This sequence joins TRBV6-5 and TRBJ1-1, with 7 nucleotides matching TRBD1. CDR3 size: 16 residues. With V trimmed by 1 base and J by 10 bases, 15 bases remained unmatched. Germline V gene sequence: CDR1 MNHEY, CDR2 SVGAGI. In nucleotides, the CDR3 is TGTGCCAGCAGTTACTTCACCAGGGACAGACGCCTTGGAGCTTTCTTT. It translates to CASSYFTRDRRLGAFF.

In nucleotides, the CDR3 is TGTGCCAGCAGCCCAGGGACAGGGGGCTTCAATCAGCCCCAGCATTTT. Its translation is CASSPGTGGFNQPQHF. The chain combines TRBV5-6 with TRBJ1-5; 12 bases match TRBD1. The CDR3 is 16 residues long. V lost 4 bases, J lost 3 bases, and 5 bases stayed unmatched. Germline V gene data show CDR1 as SGHDT and CDR2 as YYEEEE.

This chain links TRBV5-1 with TRBJ2-5; 9 bases align to TRBD1. V was pared by 7 bases and J by 5 bases, with 9 bases of the junction left unmatched. This CDR3 is built from 14 residues. Germline lookup yields CDR1 SGHRS and CDR2 YFSETQ. The CDR3 here is CASATGGKVETQYF. The DNA for the CDR3 is TGCGCCAGCGCGACAGGGGGGAAAGTCGAGACCCAGTACTTC.

The rearrangement links TRBV23-1 to TRBJ2-2, with 7 bases aligning to TRBD1. TRBV23-1 is filed as an ORF, its function uncertain. V shed 7 bases and J 0 bases; nucleotides not matched to a gene: 26. The CDR3 totals 22 residues. The CDR3 region has the DNA TGCGCCAGCACCGTCCATTCACAGGGGAGTCACATGGGGCTCGCGAACACCGGGGAGCTGTTTTTT. Translated: CASTVHSQGSHMGLANTGELFF.